This TCR beta chain was recorded in a study of OX40 agonist ivuxolimab in advanced cancers. Looked up from germline, CDR1 is ENHRY and CDR2 is SYGVKD. CDR3 length equals 14 residues. Trimming removed 4 bases from V and 5 bases from J; junction bases left unmatched: 2. The data were produced by immunoSEQ multiplex PCR, yet TCRdb's version contains in-frame clones alone and is incomplete. The data contain 95,000 or so clones, about 91% of them singletons. The clonotype originates from an adult with an advanced solid tumor such as melanoma, head and neck, liver or kidney cancer. The gene calls are TRBV10-3 and TRBJ2-2; TRBD1 matches at 9 bases. Sequenced material: CD4+ or CD8+ T cells sorted from blood, taken in a trial of the OX40 agonist ivuxolimab. Here the CDR3 reads CAISGDRATGELFF. For the CDR3, the DNA is TGTGCCATCAGTGGGGACAGGGCTACCGGGGAGCTGTTTTTT.